The 28 T cell receptor beta chains given below trace back to one sample, sequenced in a study of T cells in Graves' hyperthyroidism and ophthalmopathy. RNA transcripts served as the template for amplifying TCR beta CDR3 regions. HTBI primers were employed in a first-round RT-PCR of the TCR CDR3. TCRdb used MiXCR to reprocess the multiplex PCR reads, holding one entry per CDR3 protein. This table has around 300,000 distinct CDR3 sequences, about 14% appearing once. The sample was blood. These receptors were collected from a woman younger than 45 with Graves' hyperthyroidism that later progressed to Graves' ophthalmopathy.

Concerning this clonotype itself: It may be a read error: a sequence one base away is much more abundant. The chain employs TRBV30 and TRBJ2-7, with a tentative D call TRBD2 (7 bases). Germline V gene data show CDR1 as GTSNPN and CDR2 as SVGIG (reference sequence). The CDR3 totals 11 residues. Trimming cost V 4 bases and J 9 bases, with 13 bases left between them. DNA for the CDR3: TGTGCCTGGACCGAGGGGGGGGGGCAGTACTTC. It specifies CAWTEGGGQYF.

The chain links TRBV24-1 to TRBJ2-3; 10 positions match TRBD1. CDR1 and CDR2 (germline): KGHDR, SFDVKD. The CDR3 spans 16 residues. Unmatched junction bases numbered 9, after V lost 4 bases and J lost 6 bases. The CDR3 sequence is CATSESGTGARDTQYF. As DNA, the CDR3 is TGTGCCACCAGTGAGTCCGGGACAGGGGCTAGGGATACGCAGTATTTT.

This clonotype appeared many times. The genes are TRBV7-9 and TRBJ2-5; D ambiguous. The CDR3 runs to 14 residues. Germline V gene sequence: CDR1 SEHNR, CDR2 FQNEAQ (reference sequence). V was trimmed by 2 bases and J by 1 base, leaving 8 bases between them. The CDR3 here is CASSLRFIQETQYF. The CDR3 DNA is TGTGCCAGCAGCTTACGCTTCATCCAAGAGACCCAGTACTTC.

This clonotype was recorded many times. CDR3 residues: CASSFSGTGLAKNIQYF. CDR3 bases: TGTGCCAGCAGCTTCTCCGGGACGGGTCTAGCCAAAAACATTCAGTACTTC. This chain uses TRBV13 with TRBJ2-4; D could derive from TRBD1 or TRBD2 (5 bases each). The V and J ends lost 3 bases and 0 bases respectively, with 15 bases between them. Germline V gene sequence: CDR1 PRHDT, CDR2 FYEKMQ (reference sequence). The CDR3 runs 17 residues.

The chain couples TRBV9 to TRBJ2-1; the match to TRBD2 covers 9 bases. Germline lookup yields CDR1 SGDLS and CDR2 YYNGEE. The CDR3 has 17 residues. Trimming removed 4 bases from V and 2 bases from J; junction bases left unmatched: 10. The CDR3 here is CASSPGSGSNAYNEQFF. The CDR3 nucleotides read TGTGCCAGCAGCCCAGGTAGCGGGAGTAACGCCTACAATGAGCAGTTCTTC.

This clonotype was detected ten times or more. The chain joins TRBV10-3 to TRBJ2-7, with D perhaps TRBD2 (6 bases). V was trimmed by 3 bases and J by 5 bases, leaving 11 bases between them. CDR3 length: 13 amino acids. Germline V gene sequence: CDR1 ENHRY, CDR2 SYGVKD. CDR3 DNA sequence: TGTGCCATCAGTGAACGACTAGTCGACGAGCAGTACTTC. Translation: CAISERLVDEQYF.

This chain uses TRBV10-2 with TRBJ1-1; no definite D call. This CDR3 has 13 amino acids. Per germline, CDR1 WSHSY and CDR2 SAAADI. Deletions cut 6 bases from V and 5 bases from J, with 13 bases between. The chain's CDR3 is CASSLQPGTEAFF. DNA for the CDR3: TGCGCCAGCAGCTTACAGCCCGGGACTGAAGCTTTCTTT.

In this sample, this clonotype turned up many times. CDR3 coding DNA: TGTGCCATCATGACGGGACAGGGGGCGCGGGAGCAGTACTTC. It specifies CAIMTGQGAREQYF. The genes are TRBV10-3 and TRBJ2-7; the match to TRBD1 covers 12 bases. J lost 7 bases, V lost 7 bases, and 8 bases had no gene match. The CDR3 extends over 14 amino acids. CDR1 is ENHRY and CDR2 is SYGVKD in the germline V gene.

The chain is built from TRBV20-1 and TRBJ2-1; D call uncertain. The CDR3 totals 13 residues. Between the trimmed V and J ends, which lost 8 bases and 4 bases, there was a span of 15 bases. In germline, CDR1 is DFQATT, CDR2 SNEGSKA (reference sequence). The CDR3 sequence: CSINFGVYNEQFF. The CDR3 region has the DNA TGCAGTATTAATTTTGGGGTTTACAATGAGCAGTTCTTC.

The rearrangement uses TRBV6-5 and TRBJ2-2; D not resolved. Germline CDR1 is MNHEY and CDR2 is SVGAGI. This CDR3 spans 15 amino acids. V lost 4 bases and J lost 7, with 16 bases in between. For the CDR3, the DNA is TGTGCCAGCAGTTCCCTAGTGGGGTCGGACGGGGAGCTGTTTTTT. Translated, it gives CASSSLVGSDGELFF.

The rearrangement joins TRBV28 to TRBJ1-2; D remains ambiguous. The CDR3 is 12 amino acids. Per germline, CDR1 MDHEN and CDR2 SYDVKM. Trimming left V 5 bases short and J 3 bases short, with 7 bases between. The CDR3 DNA is TGTGCCAGCAGTCCGTTCTACTATGGCTACACCTTC. Its translation is CASSPFYYGYTF.

This clonotype showed up many times. The chain employs TRBV7-9 and TRBJ2-1, with 7 bases identical to TRBD2. V gave up 8 bases and J gave up 4 bases; unmatched junction bases: 5. Germline V CDR1 and CDR2: SEHNR, FQNEAQ (reference sequence). The CDR3 covers 13 residues. CDR3 coding DNA: TGTGCCAGCCGGGCTAGCGGATACAATGAGCAGTTCTTC. It translates to CASRASGYNEQFF.

Concerning this clonotype itself: One base away lies a much larger clone, so this may be a sequencing read error. The chain has TRBV6-9 and TRBJ2-7; D unresolved. From germline, CDR1 is MNHGY and CDR2 SVAAGI. CDR3 length: 13 amino acids. In nucleotides, the CDR3 is TGTGCCAACAGTTATCCCAATGACGACGAGCAGTACTTC. Translated: CANSYPNDDEQYF.

This clonotype came up many times. The rearrangement joins TRBV6-1 to TRBJ2-1; D is undetermined. Germline values: CDR1 MNHNS, CDR2 SASEGT. The CDR3 runs 12 residues. With 5 bases removed from V and 9 bases from J, the gap between germline ends came to 11 bases. The CDR3 reads CASSFGSGEQFF. CDR3 sequence (DNA): TGTGCCAGCAGTTTCGGTTCCGGTGAGCAGTTCTTC.

This clonotype was detected ten times or more. The V gene is TRBV6-1, the J gene TRBJ2-7, with D unresolved. V shed 5 bases and J shed 7 bases, with 24 bases lying between them. Germline loops: CDR1 MNHNS, CDR2 SASEGT. The CDR3 consists of 16 residues. The CDR3 reads CASSHSRWTEPLEQYF. CDR3 DNA sequence: TGTGCCAGCAGTCACTCTCGATGGACGGAACCCCTTGAGCAGTACTTC.

This clonotype has a count of ten or more. V and J are TRBV11-2 and TRBJ2-3; D is possibly TRBD2 (6 bases). The germline gives CDR1 SGHAT, CDR2 FQNNGV. V dropped 2 bases and J dropped 0 bases, with 9 bases sitting between them. CDR3 length: 15 residues. DNA for the CDR3: TGTGCCAGCAGCTTACCCCGGGGGAGCACAGATACGCAGTATTTT. Its protein is CASSLPRGSTDTQYF.

This clonotype was recorded at least ten times. The chain recombines TRBV6-6 with TRBJ2-5; 8 bases are a match to TRBD1. This CDR3 region has 17 residues. Germline V CDR1 and CDR2: MNHNY, SVGAGI (reference sequence). With V trimmed by 2 bases and J by 2 bases, 10 bases remained unmatched. The CDR3 sequence is CASSYNRQGPKQETQYF. As DNA, the CDR3 is TGTGCCAGCAGTTACAATCGACAGGGGCCAAAACAAGAGACCCAGTACTTC.

In its sample, this clonotype was seen many times. The chain links TRBV7-9 to TRBJ1-2; D ambiguous. The CDR3 runs 11 residues. CDR1 and CDR2 (germline): SEHNR, FQNEAQ (reference sequence). Trimming cost V 2 bases and J 5 bases, with 3 bases left between them. CDR3 in amino acids: CASSLSYGYTF. The CDR3 bases are TGTGCCAGCAGCTTATCGTATGGCTACACCTTC.

In its sample, this clonotype was seen many times. The V and J genes are TRBV7-9 and TRBJ2-5, with 16 bases fitting TRBD2. The CDR3 totals 20 residues. The germline CDR1 and CDR2 sequences are SEHNR and FQNEAQ (reference sequence). The junction had 16 bases not matched to a gene; V was cut back by 4 bases and J by 5 bases. The CDR3, as DNA: TGTGCCAGCAGCTCCGGAACCAAAGGGACTAGCGGGAGGGCCTCGGAGACCCAGTACTTC. Its protein product is CASSSGTKGTSGRASETQYF.

This clonotype came up a few times. The chain recombines TRBV6-6 with TRBJ1-6; no clear D gene. The CDR3 has 18 amino acids. Germline V CDR1 and CDR2: MNHNY, SVGAGI (reference sequence). V lost 2 bases and J lost 0, with 14 bases in between. As DNA, the CDR3 is TGTGCCAGCAGTTACGACGGGAATGGACCCTCCTATAATTCACCCCTCCACTTT. It specifies CASSYDGNGPSYNSPLHF.

A few counts support this clonotype. The rearrangement uses TRBV5-1 and TRBJ1-6, with 8 bases fitting TRBD1. Germline-derived CDR1 and CDR2 are SGHRS and YFSETQ. The CDR3 extends over 15 amino acids. V was pared by 4 bases and J by 7 bases, with 7 bases of the junction left unmatched. The DNA for the CDR3 is TGCGCCAGCAGCGCGGGGACAGGCGAAAATTCACCCCTCCACTTT. Its translation: CASSAGTGENSPLHF. The whole variable domain, remainder taken from reference TRBV5-1 and TRBJ1-6, is KAGVTQTPRYLIKTRGQQVTLSCSPISGHRSVSWYQQTPGQGLQFLFEYFSETQRNKGNFPGRFSGRQFSNSRSEMNVSTLELGDSALYLCASSAGTGENSPLHFGNGTRLTVT.

This clonotype has at least ten counts. This rearrangement joins TRBV12-3 or TRBV12-4 to TRBJ2-1; 9 positions match TRBD1. Trimming removed 3 bases from V and 7 bases from J; junction bases left unmatched: 7. The CDR3 loop spans 15 amino acids. The CDR3 DNA reads as TGTGCCAGCAGTTTCAGGGACAGGGAATTAAATGAGCAGTTCTTC. Translating gives CASSFRDRELNEQFF.

This clonotype was recorded many times. The chain couples TRBV12-3 or TRBV12-4 to TRBJ1-3; D is perhaps TRBD1 (6 bases). V lost 5 bases, J lost 0 bases, and 14 bases lay in between. The CDR3 is 16 residues long. The CDR3 loop is CASSHRELLSGNTIYF. The DNA of the CDR3 is TGTGCCAGCAGTCACAGGGAATTACTCTCTGGAAACACCATATATTTT.

This clonotype was found many times. The rearrangement joins TRBV27 to TRBJ2-7; D is possibly TRBD1 (5 bases). CDR3 size: 15 residues. The germline V gene encodes CDR1 MNHEY and CDR2 SMNVEV (reference sequence). V was cut by 5 bases and J by 6 bases, with 20 bases left in between. The CDR3 coding sequence is TGTGCCAGCAGTGGCGGCCCCCCCCATAGGGGCGAGCAGTACTTC. Its protein is CASSGGPPHRGEQYF.

Ten or more counts support this clonotype. The chain combines TRBV29-1 with TRBJ1-2; D gene uncertain. V was pared by 4 bases and J by 4 bases, with 7 bases between. Per the germline V gene, CDR1 is SQVTM and CDR2 is ANQGSEA. This CDR3 is built from 11 residues. Here the CDR3 DNA reads TGCAGCGTTGCGGCAGGCTATGGCTACACCTTC. Protein product: CSVAAGYGYTF.

At least ten counts were recorded for this clonotype. V usage is TRBV3-1 and J usage is TRBJ2-7; a weak D match, TRBD2 (5 bases). V lost 4 bases to trimming and J lost 6 bases, with 13 bases between them. CDR1 is LGHDT and CDR2 is YNNKEL in the germline V gene (reference sequence). The CDR3 runs 13 residues. CDR3 sequence reads: CASSLRGSREQYF. CDR3 nucleotides: TGTGCCAGCAGCCTGCGAGGGAGTCGCGAGCAGTACTTC.

Ten or more counts support this clonotype. This rearrangement joins TRBV2 to TRBJ1-1; 8 nucleotides align to TRBD1. Losses at the gene ends were 8 bases for V and 7 bases for J; bases not matched to a gene: 12. From germline, CDR1 is SNHLY and CDR2 FYNNEI. This CDR3 region has 14 residues. The CDR3 nucleotides are TGTGCCAGCCTAACTATTACAGGGGGACTTGAAGCTTTCTTT. It is translated as CASLTITGGLEAFF.

This clonotype came up a few times. The rearrangement joins TRBV28 to TRBJ1-2, with D possibly TRBD1 on 5 matching bases. The CDR3 sequence is 13 residues long. V shed 8 bases and J shed 8 bases, with 18 bases lying between them. Germline CDR1 MDHEN, CDR2 SYDVKM. The CDR3 spells CASRPPGNQGYTF. CDR3 DNA: TGTGCCAGCCGGCCTCCAGGGAATCAGGGCTACACCTTC.